The 30 T cell receptor beta chains listed next were all sequenced from one sample in a study of T-cell reconstitution after alpha-beta-depleted transplantation in children. Unique molecular identifiers were incorporated during preparation of the TCRbeta library. One entry per CDR3 protein results from TCRdb running MiXCR on the PCR reads. The sample gives tens of thousands of distinct CDR3 sequences, 4% to 5% of which show up once; approximately 17% is in the top ten. The material sequenced was PBMCs, mostly from graft donor cells, taken 180 days after TCRalphabeta/CD19-depleted stem cell transplant. The origin of the receptors is a boy in the first two years of life who had a stem cell transplant for acute myeloid leukemia, so the T cells may come from the graft donor.

The table lists this clonotype with many counts. This chain connects TRBV4-1 to TRBJ2-7, with 7 bases fitting TRBD2. The CDR3 has 15 residues. CDR1 and CDR2 (germline): MGHRA, YSYEKL. J was trimmed by 2 bases and V by 3 bases; bases with no gene match: 7. The DNA for the CDR3 is TGCGCCAGCAGCCATAGACTAGCAAGCGCCTACGAGCAGTACGTC. Its protein is CASSHRLASAYEQYV.

This clonotype was seen many times. The chain recombines TRBV6-1 with TRBJ2-7; maybe TRBD1 (5 bases). V dropped 7 bases and J dropped 11 bases, with 18 bases sitting between them. There are 12 residues in the CDR3. Germline lookup yields CDR1 MNHNS and CDR2 SASEGT. For the CDR3, the DNA is TGTGCCAGCACATCTACAGGTGGAATAAAGTACTTC. This codes for CASTSTGGIKYF.

This clonotype was picked up many times. The chain recombines TRBV20-1 with TRBJ2-3; D is possibly TRBD1 (5 bases). With 3 bases removed from V and 5 bases from J, the gap between germline ends came to 12 bases. Germline-derived CDR1 and CDR2 are DFQATT and SNEGSKA (reference sequence). The CDR3 is made up of 13 amino acids. CDR3 DNA: TGCAGTGCTAGGTGGCAGGGCAGAGATACGCAGTATTTT. It translates to CSARWQGRDTQYF.

This clonotype was recorded at least ten times. The chain has TRBV4-1 and TRBJ2-5; D perhaps matches TRBD1 (6 bases). CDR3 size: 19 residues. The V end lost 0 bases, the J end lost 8 bases, and 28 bases lay between the germline ends. Germline lookup yields CDR1 MGHRA and CDR2 YSYEKL. CDR3 nucleotides: TGCGCCAGCAGCCAAGATGGGGGCCCTACAGGAGGTGGGGGTAGAACCCAGTACTTC. Translation gives CASSQDGGPTGGGGRTQYF.

The sample holds many counts of this clonotype. The chain is built from TRBV20-1 and TRBJ2-5; 7 bases align to TRBD2. This CDR3 region has 16 residues. Trimming took 4 bases from V and 5 from J; bases not matched to a gene: 16. In germline, CDR1 is DFQATT, CDR2 SNEGSKA (reference sequence). CDR3 residues: CSATLTSSSVSETQYF. The DNA of the CDR3 is TGCAGTGCTACGTTGACTAGCTCAAGTGTATCGGAGACCCAGTACTTC.

This clonotype was seen ten or more times. The gene calls are TRBV18 and TRBJ2-1; the D gene is possibly TRBD1 (6 bases). Deletions cut 1 base from V and 14 bases from J, with 9 bases between. The CDR3 consists of 11 residues. Germline V gene data show CDR1 as KGHSH and CDR2 as LQKENI. For the CDR3, the DNA is TGTGCCAGCTCACCACTGGGGGCTAAGTTCTTC. This encodes CASSPLGAKFF.

In this sample, this clonotype turned up many times. The chain employs TRBV11-2 and TRBJ2-3; 11 bases map to TRBD2. CDR1 and CDR2 from the germline V gene are SGHAT and FQNNGV. V lost 3 bases and J lost 2; bases outside the gene matches: 10. The CDR3 is made up of 18 amino acids. The CDR3 sequence is CASSFTGTSGLNTDTQYF. The CDR3, as DNA: TGTGCCAGCAGCTTCACCGGGACTAGCGGATTGAACACAGATACGCAGTATTTT.

Ten or more counts support this clonotype. The rearrangement links TRBV5-1 to TRBJ2-1, with 12 bases matching TRBD2. Unmatched junction bases numbered 8, after V lost 1 base and J lost 9 bases. This CDR3 is 16 amino acids long. The germline gives CDR1 SGHRS, CDR2 YFSETQ. CDR3 bases: TGCGCCAGCAGCTTGATAGCACTAGCGGGGGGCACTGAGCAGTTCTTC. Protein product: CASSLIALAGGTEQFF.

Ten or more counts support this clonotype. The genes are TRBV5-5 and TRBJ2-1; a weak D match, TRBD1 (6 bases). Germline CDR1 is SGHKS and CDR2 is YYEKEE (reference sequence). Between the trimmed V and J ends, which lost 1 base and 9 bases, there was a span of 8 bases. The CDR3 sequence is 12 residues long. Here the CDR3 DNA reads TGTGCCAGCAGCTTGTCAGGGGTTGAGCAGTTCTTC. Amino acid sequence: CASSLSGVEQFF.

The table lists this clonotype with many counts. J is TRBJ2-3 and V is TRBV7-3; D not resolved. V was clipped by 2 bases and J by 2 bases, with 5 bases between them. The CDR3 sequence is 13 residues long. CDR1 and CDR2 (germline): SGHTA, FQGTGA. The CDR3 sequence is CASSLRPTDTQYF. The DNA for the CDR3 is TGTGCCAGCAGCTTACGTCCCACAGATACGCAGTATTTT. The variable domain in full, with the rest retrieved from reference TRBV7-3 and TRBJ2-3, is GAGVSQTPSNKVTEKGKYVELRCDPISGHTALYWYRQSLGQGPEFLIYFQGTGAADDSGLPNDRFFAVRPEGSVSTLKIQRTERGDSAVYLCASSLRPTDTQYFGPGTRLTVL.

This clonotype was recorded many times. The chain recombines TRBV5-1 with TRBJ1-1, with D possibly matching TRBD1 (5 bases). This CDR3 comprises 14 residues. With 3 bases removed from V and 1 base from J, the gap between germline ends came to 10 bases. Germline values: CDR1 SGHRS, CDR2 YFSETQ. The CDR3 here is CASSWRGENTEAFF. Written as DNA, the CDR3 is TGCGCCAGCAGCTGGCGGGGGGAGAACACTGAAGCTTTCTTT.

This clonotype was recorded at least ten times. The chain joins TRBV25-1 to TRBJ2-1; 9 bases match TRBD2. This CDR3 comprises 15 residues. Per germline, CDR1 MGHDK and CDR2 SYGVNS. J gave up 6 bases and V 4 bases, and 7 bases lay outside the gene matches. The DNA for the CDR3 is TGTGCCAGCAGTGGGAGCGGGGGGTTAGGCAATGAGCAGTTCTTC. This sequence encodes CASSGSGGLGNEQFF.

This clonotype showed up many times. The J gene is TRBJ1-2, the V gene TRBV20-1, with D perhaps TRBD1 (5 bases). The CDR3 runs 14 residues. Between the trimmed V and J ends, which lost 3 bases and 4 bases, there was a span of 15 bases. Germline assignment: CDR1 DFQATT and CDR2 SNEGSKA (reference sequence). The CDR3 protein is CSARRPGRLYGYTF. The CDR3 nucleotides read TGCAGTGCTAGGCGCCCGGGACGGCTCTATGGCTACACCTTC.

This clonotype was recorded many times. This sequence joins TRBV2 and TRBJ2-7; maybe TRBD1 (6 bases). There are 14 residues in the CDR3. V was trimmed by 4 bases and J by 5 bases, leaving 15 bases between them. The V gene's germline CDR1 is SNHLY and CDR2 FYNNEI. The CDR3 region is CASSARTGSNEQYF. The CDR3, as DNA: TGTGCCAGCAGTGCCCGAACAGGGAGCAACGAGCAGTACTTC.

This clonotype was counted ten times or more. The chain combines TRBV12-5 with TRBJ2-7, with a possible D match to TRBD2 (5 bases). The germline gives CDR1 LGHNT, CDR2 FRNRAP. The CDR3 consists of 15 residues. V gave up 7 bases and J gave up 2 bases, with 18 bases separating them. The CDR3 nucleotides are TGTGCTAGTGCGTTGAGCGGTCTTGGGGCCTACGAGCAGTACTTC. Its translation is CASALSGLGAYEQYF.

This clonotype was counted many times. V usage is TRBV12-3 or TRBV12-4 and J usage is TRBJ1-5; maybe TRBD1 (6 bases). This CDR3 is built from 16 residues. Between the trimmed V and J ends, which lost 3 bases and 3 bases, there was a span of 15 bases. CDR3 coding DNA: TGTGCCAGCAGTTTGAGGGGGATGGCAATCAATCAGCCCCAGCATTTT. Translating it yields CASSLRGMAINQPQHF.

This clonotype was detected ten times or more. The chain carries TRBV3-1 and TRBJ2-7; D possibly matches TRBD1 or TRBD2 (5 bases each). Trimming pared 4 bases from V and 0 bases from J, leaving 10 bases between. In germline, CDR1 is LGHDT, CDR2 YNNKEL (reference sequence). The CDR3 extends over 14 amino acids. The CDR3 protein is CASSPGPNSYEQYF. In nucleotides, the CDR3 is TGTGCCAGCAGCCCGGGACCCAACTCCTACGAGCAGTACTTC.

This clonotype was detected many times. This chain uses TRBV29-1 with TRBJ2-3; perhaps TRBD2 as D (7 bases). From germline, CDR1 is SQVTM and CDR2 ANQGSEA. This CDR3 comprises 15 residues. The ends were cut back, 4 bases at V and 4 bases at J, with 18 bases in the middle. CDR3 coding DNA: TGCAGCGTTGGACCCGGGGGGCCGAGGTCAGATACGCAGTATTTT. This codes for CSVGPGGPRSDTQYF.

This clonotype was recorded many times. The chain carries TRBV7-2 and TRBJ1-2; D is undetermined. Germline V gene lookup returns CDR1 SGHTA and CDR2 FQGNSA. This CDR3 comprises 15 residues. Trimming removed 5 bases from V and 4 bases from J, with 17 bases in between. This CDR3 reads CASSPVPGPGYGYTF. The CDR3, as DNA: TGTGCCAGCAGCCCGGTCCCAGGACCTGGCTATGGCTACACCTTC.

This clonotype has ten or more counts. The rearrangement links TRBV20-1 to TRBJ1-5; perhaps TRBD1 as D (6 bases). Germline V lookup: CDR1 DFQATT, CDR2 SNEGSKA (reference sequence). This CDR3 region has 15 residues. V was cut by 1 base and J by 4 bases, with 14 bases left in between. The CDR3 sequence is CSARALRQANQPQHF. The CDR3 DNA reads as TGCAGTGCTAGAGCCCTCCGACAGGCAAATCAGCCCCAGCATTTT.

This clonotype was recorded many times. The CDR3 DNA is TGCGCCAGCAGCCAAGGGACAGGCTGGACAGGTGAAAAACTGTTTTTT. As protein: CASSQGTGWTGEKLFF. The chain combines TRBV4-3 with TRBJ1-4, with TRBD1 matching 7 bases. J was trimmed by 7 bases and V by 1 base; bases with no gene match: 9. The CDR3 consists of 16 residues. Germline loops: CDR1 LGHNA, CDR2 YSLEER.

Ten or more counts support this clonotype. The CDR3 loop is CASSLLATGGREQFF. CDR3 coding DNA: TGTGCCAGCAGCTTGCTGGCAACCGGTGGGCGTGAGCAGTTCTTC. V is TRBV7-6 and J is TRBJ2-1; D gene unclear. Trimming removed 3 bases at V and 9 bases at J, with 18 bases between. The germline V gene encodes CDR1 SGHVS and CDR2 FNYEAQ. The CDR3 sequence is 15 residues long.

The table lists this clonotype with many counts. The genes are TRBV2 and TRBJ1-2; D gene uncertain. V was clipped by 5 bases and J by 2 bases, with 12 bases between them. This CDR3 comprises 14 residues. Per germline, CDR1 SNHLY and CDR2 FYNNEI. The CDR3 here is CASSPPGGNYGYTF. The DNA of the CDR3 is TGTGCCAGCAGTCCTCCTGGTGGGAACTATGGCTACACCTTC. The full variable domain, with the rest looked up from reference TRBV2 and TRBJ1-2, is EPEVTQTPSHQVTQMGQEVILRCVPISNHLYFYWYRQILGQKVEFLVSFYNNEISEKSEIFDDQFSVERPDGSNFTLKIRSTKLEDSAMYFCASSPPGGNYGYTFGSGTRLTVV.

The sample holds many counts of this clonotype. V gene TRBV30 combines with J gene TRBJ1-6; D is undetermined. CDR1 and CDR2 (germline): GTSNPN, SVGIG (reference sequence). The CDR3 extends over 15 amino acids. V was pared by 1 base and J by 0 bases, with 7 bases between. The CDR3 DNA follows: TGTGCCTGGAGTGGAAGGAGCTCCTATAATTCACCCCTCCACTTT. Translated, it gives CAWSGRSSYNSPLHF.

This clonotype was counted at least ten times. The gene calls are TRBV7-2 and TRBJ1-6; TRBD1 matches at 7 bases. This CDR3 region has 17 residues. V shed 5 bases and J 1 base; nucleotides not matched to a gene: 8. Germline CDR1 is SGHTA and CDR2 is FQGNSA. Written as DNA, the CDR3 is TGTGCCAGCAGCCTCAGACAGGGAGGGTCCTATAATTCACCCCTCCACTTT. Translation gives CASSLRQGGSYNSPLHF.

The table lists this clonotype with many counts. V and J are TRBV5-1 and TRBJ2-2; D not resolved. The germline gives CDR1 SGHRS, CDR2 YFSETQ. V lost 1 base and J 7 bases, leaving 14 bases between the germline ends. The CDR3 totals 15 residues. This CDR3 reads CASSLLFGSNGELFF. The CDR3 region has the DNA TGCGCCAGCAGCTTGCTGTTCGGGTCGAACGGGGAGCTGTTTTTT.

This clonotype was observed at least ten times. The CDR3 is CASSLIGTSGGAYPQYF. The CDR3 coding sequence is TGTGCCAGCAGCTTAATAGGGACTAGCGGGGGGGCTTACCCGCAGTATTTT. This chain uses TRBV7-3 with TRBJ2-3, with TRBD2 identical over 16 bases. From germline, CDR1 is SGHTA and CDR2 FQGTGA. V gave up 1 base and J gave up 10 bases; unmatched junction bases: 8. This CDR3 has 17 amino acids.

At least ten counts were recorded for this clonotype. The V call is TRBV6-2 or TRBV6-3, the J call TRBJ2-3; tentatively, D is TRBD1 (6 bases). Germline loops: CDR1 MNHEY, CDR2 SVGEGT. The V end lost 6 bases, the J end lost 0 bases, and 19 bases lay between the germline ends. CDR3 length: 17 amino acids. CDR3 sequence reads: CASRQNPGTTSTDTQYF. DNA for the CDR3: TGTGCCAGCAGACAAAACCCCGGGACAACTAGCACAGATACGCAGTATTTT.

This clonotype was recorded many times. The chain links TRBV27 to TRBJ2-3; D could derive from TRBD1 or TRBD2 (5 bases each). The CDR3 contains 16 residues. V shed 3 bases and J shed 3 bases, with 16 bases lying between them. The germline gives CDR1 MNHEY, CDR2 SMNVEV (reference sequence). The CDR3 protein is CASSLGEPGFTDTQYF. The CDR3 DNA is TGTGCCAGCAGTTTGGGGGAACCAGGGTTTACAGATACGCAGTATTTT.

This clonotype was counted many times. The chain uses TRBV12-3 or TRBV12-4 and TRBJ1-6, with D possibly matching TRBD1 (6 bases). Trimming removed 5 bases from V and 9 bases from J, with 17 bases in between. This CDR3 spans 15 amino acids. As DNA, the CDR3 is TGTGCCAGCAGTCCCGTCCCAGGGGAACTTTCACCCCTCCACTTT. Translated: CASSPVPGELSPLHF.